Listed here is a single T cell receptor (beta chain). The CDR3 totals 14 residues. Trimming pared 3 bases from V and 0 bases from J, leaving 10 bases between. Germline V gene sequence: CDR1 SGHRS, CDR2 YFSETQ. The sample belongs to a study of blood T cell repertoires in COVID-19. Background on the study: Sites across the United States, Italy and Spain contributed samples from acute and convalescent COVID-19.

Authors' methods: Cell counts per sample came from amplifying reference gene primers. Clones were sequenced by immunoSEQ multiplex PCR, and TCRdb holds only the in-frame ones, with some missing. Clone size and the V and J calls come from that table; the DNA yielded D and trimming. The sample includes 200,000 or so clones, around 80% of them seen just once. This clonotype was sampled from a woman aged 70 to 79 with acute or convalescent COVID-19. Sequencing was performed on peripheral blood. The chain joins TRBV5-1 to TRBJ2-7; tentatively, D is TRBD2 (6 bases). Here the CDR3 reads CASSWGLTSYEQYF. The CDR3 region has the DNA TGCGCCAGCAGCTGGGGACTTACCTCCTACGAGCAGTACTTC.